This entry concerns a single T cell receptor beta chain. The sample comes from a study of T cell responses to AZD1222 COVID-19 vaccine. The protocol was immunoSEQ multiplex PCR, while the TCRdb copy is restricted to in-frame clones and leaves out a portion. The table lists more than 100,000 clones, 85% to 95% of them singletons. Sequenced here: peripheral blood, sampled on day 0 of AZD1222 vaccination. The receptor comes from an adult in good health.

This chain's CDR3 is CAWTRGRESNQPQHF. CDR3 nucleotide sequence: TGTGCCTGGACCCGGGGCAGGGAAAGCAATCAGCCCCAGCATTTT. The chain links TRBV30 to TRBJ1-5; a weak D match, TRBD1 (5 bases). Germline CDR1 and CDR2: GTSNPN and SVGIG (reference sequence). CDR3 length: 15 amino acids. Between the trimmed V and J ends, which lost 4 bases and 1 base, there was a span of 14 bases.